The 13 T cell receptor beta chains in this list originate from one sample, sequenced in a study of CD8+ T cells in alopecia areata. The sequencing template was cDNA reverse transcribed from extracted RNA. Sequencing was performed with immunoSEQ multiplex PCR; in TCRdb, only in-frame clones are kept and a portion is missing. The sample shows 270,000 or so clones, none of them appearing just once. Markers including CD4, CD8alpha, NKG2D and NKG2ACE guided sorting of pooled cutaneous lymph node cells. The sequenced sample consisted of CD4+ T cells sorted from a lymph node. The receptors derive from a C3H/HeJ mouse with alopecia areata. MHC haplotype here: H2-k.

A word on this clone: Gene names and germline refer to mouse. Partial CDR3 DNA: TGTGCCAGCAGTTTCCCCGGACAGGGTTCCTAT. It encodes CASSFPGQGSY. The full CDR3 protein reads CASSFPGQGSYEQYF. V usage is TRBV14 and J usage is TRBJ2-7, with TRBD1 matching over 8 bases. The read ends 4 residues shy of where the CDR3 ends; the end is completed using the germline J gene. The CDR3 sequence is 15 residues long. CDR1 and CDR2 from the germline V gene are SGHDT and FRDEAV. V shed 1 base and J 1 base; nucleotides not matched to a gene: 4.

About this clone: Mouse germline and gene names are used. With the read ending 4 residues before the CDR3 end, the germline J gene is used to fill in that end. The chain carries TRBV5 and TRBJ2-7; 10 nucleotides align to TRBD2. Germline V gives CDR1 LGHNA, CDR2 YNLKQL (reference sequence). The CDR3 runs 14 residues. CDR3 sequence: CASSPTGGKYEQYF. The DNA read from the CDR3 is TGTGCCAGCAGCCCGACTGGGGGGAAATAT.

This clone was picked up a small number of times. Gene names and germline match the mouse. From the germline J gene comes the end of the CDR3, since the read stops 4 residues before it. This rearrangement joins TRBV13-2 to TRBJ2-5, with D possibly matching TRBD1 (6 bases). Germline lookup yields CDR1 NNHNN and CDR2 SYGAGS (reference sequence). The CDR3 spans 13 residues. This chain's CDR3 is CASGAGTKDTQYF. The CDR3 bases that were read are TGTGCCAGCGGTGCCGGGACAAAAGAC.

This clone has a handful of counts. Germline and genes: mouse. This CDR3 is CASSPPGSSAETLYF. The covered CDR3 bases are TGTGCCAGCAGCCCCCCAGGGTCTAGTGCAGAA. V gene TRBV5 combines with J gene TRBJ2-3, with D possibly matching TRBD1 (5 bases). The sequence runs out 4 residues before the end of the CDR3; the remainder is reconstructed from the germline J gene. In germline, CDR1 is LGHNA, CDR2 YNLKQL (reference sequence). Trimming cost V 4 bases and J 0 bases, with 11 bases left between them. The CDR3 has 15 amino acids.

In the case of this clone: Mouse gene names and germline throughout. Read data end 4 residues before the CDR3 end; the end is taken from the germline J gene. V is TRBV19 and J is TRBJ2-2; a possible D gene is TRBD1 (6 bases). The V gene lost 3 bases and the J gene lost 4 bases, with 10 bases spanning the gap. Germline-derived CDR1 and CDR2 are FNHDT and SITEND (reference sequence). This CDR3 spans 14 amino acids. CDR3 residues: CASSTGAGTGQLYF. CDR3 bases read: TGTGCCAGCAGTACAGGGGCGGGCACCGGG.

Notes on this clone: Genes and germline are mouse. The read comes to an end 4 residues before the CDR3 does, leaving the germline J gene to fill in the end. The rearrangement links TRBV19 to TRBJ2-7; 8 bases match TRBD1. Germline assignment: CDR1 FNHDT and CDR2 SITEND (reference sequence). This CDR3 comprises 15 residues. The DNA read from the CDR3 is TGTGCCAGCAGTATAGGAGGACAGGGTAGGAAT. This sequence encodes CASSIGGQGRN. The full CDR3 reads CASSIGGQGRNEQYF.

This clone was found a few times. Gene names refer to mouse genes. Other DNA variants within this sample encode the same CDR3. Incomplete CDR3 DNA: TGTGCCAGCAGCCAAGGGACAGGGGCCACCGGG. Its translation: CASSQGTGATG. The CDR3 reads in full as CASSQGTGATGQLYF. V and J are TRBV5 and TRBJ2-2; 9 bases align to TRBD1. The read falls 4 residues short of the CDR3 end, and the missing part is taken from the germline J gene. Germline lookup yields CDR1 LGHNA and CDR2 YNLKQL (reference sequence). This CDR3 comprises 15 residues. V shed 1 base and J 4 bases; nucleotides not matched to a gene: 1.

This clone was observed a few times. The gene names here belong to mouse. The CDR3 goes on 4 residues after the read ends, and that part is filled in from the germline J gene. The same CDR3 is also encoded by other DNA sequences in this sample. V is TRBV19 and J is TRBJ1-2, with D possibly TRBD1 on 6 matching bases. The CDR3 totals 12 residues. Germline CDR1 is FNHDT and CDR2 is SITEND (reference sequence). V lost 5 bases and J 2 bases, leaving 7 bases between the germline ends. The CDR3 loop is CASRQGNSDYTF. The covered CDR3 bases are TGTGCCAGCAGGCAGGGGAACTCC. Full variable domain (rest looked up from reference TRBV19 and TRBJ1-2): GGIITQTPKFLIGQEGQKLTLKCQQNFNHDTMYWYRQDSGKGLRLIYYSITENDLQKGDLSEGYDASREKKSSFSLTVTSAQKNEMAVFLCASRQGNSDYTFGSGTRLLVI.

This clone was counted between two and nine times. Germline and genes: mouse. Coverage ceases 4 residues before the CDR3 finishes, and the germline J gene fills in the end. The chain couples TRBV1 to TRBJ2-3; D gene ambiguous. CDR3 length: 15 residues. Trimming shortened V by 0 bases and J by 0 bases, and 7 bases separated the two germline ends. Germline assignment: CDR1 NSQYPW and CDR2 LRSPGD (reference sequence). CDR3 DNA, as far as it was read: TGCACCTGCAGTGCAGATGGGTTTAGTGCAGAA. This translates into CTCSADGFSAE. The full CDR3 reads CTCSADGFSAETLYF. The full variable domain, its missing parts supplied by reference TRBV1 and TRBJ2-3, is VTLLEQNPRWRLVPRGQAVNLRCILKNSQYPWMSWYQQDLQKQLQWLFTLRSPGDKEVKSLPGADYLATRVTDTELRLQVANMSQGRTLYCTCSADGFSAETLYFGSGTRLTVL.

A word on this clone: These gene names are mouse names. The CDR3 extends 4 residues past the end of the read, so its final part is completed from the germline J gene. Distinct nucleotide sequences in the sample also encode this CDR3. The V and J genes are TRBV5 and TRBJ2-7; D remains unclear. The length of the CDR3 is 11 residues. Germline V gene lookup returns CDR1 LGHNA and CDR2 YNLKQL (reference sequence). The CDR3 protein is CASSQGDEQYF. The part of the CDR3 DNA that was read is TGTGCCAGCAGCCAGGGAGAT.

As to this clone: Any gene name here is a mouse gene name. The sequence runs out 4 residues before the end of the CDR3; the remainder is reconstructed from the germline J gene. The same CDR3 is also encoded by other DNA sequences in this sample. The gene calls are TRBV19 and TRBJ2-5; 7 nucleotides line up with TRBD1. Germline values: CDR1 FNHDT, CDR2 SITEND (reference sequence). The ends lost 5 bases at V and 1 base at J; junction bases unmatched: 1. The CDR3 covers 13 residues. The covered CDR3 bases are TGTGCCAGCAGAGGGACAGACCAAGAC. Its protein product is CASRGTDQD. In full, the CDR3 is CASRGTDQDTQYF.

On this clone itself: Any gene name here is a mouse gene name. The read finishes 4 residues shy of the CDR3 end, and the germline J gene is used to complete it. The chain recombines TRBV12-1 with TRBJ1-2; tentatively, D is TRBD1 (5 bases). V lost 0 bases, J lost 0 bases, and 10 bases lay in between. The CDR3 sequence is 15 residues long. Germline loops: CDR1 SGHSN, CDR2 HYEKVE. The sequenced CDR3 bases are TGTGCCAGCTCTCTCCCCCCAGGGACAAACTCC. Translated: CASSLPPGTNS. The entire CDR3 sequence reads CASSLPPGTNSDYTF.

Points on this clone: Mouse names are used for the genes. The read stops 4 residues short of the end of the CDR3; the missing end is completed from the germline J gene. The chain combines TRBV19 with TRBJ2-3; 8 nucleotides agree with TRBD2. CDR3 length: 15 residues. CDR1 and CDR2 from the germline V gene are FNHDT and SITEND (reference sequence). V dropped 2 bases and J dropped 0; count of bases not matched to a gene: 2. CDR3 DNA (partial): TGTGCCAGCAGTATGGGGGGGGCTAGTGCAGAA. This translates into CASSMGGASAE. The whole CDR3 reads CASSMGGASAETLYF.